This TCR beta chain was documented in a study of blood T cell repertoires in COVID-19. Study-level background: COVID-19 samples from acute and convalescent phases originated in the United States, Italy and Spain. PBMCs, B-cell-depleted T cells, or T cells were the source of the cDNA or gDNA that made up the material.

There are 15 residues in the CDR3. Trimming removed 6 bases from V and 3 bases from J, with 15 bases in between. CDR1 and CDR2 from the germline V gene are SNHLY and FYNNEI. Under the authors' procedure: It was from reference gene primer amplification that nucleated cell counts were estimated. TCRdb keeps only in-frame clones here, not all; method: immunoSEQ multiplex PCR. The V and J calls and clone size are taken from that table; D and trimming were inferred from the DNA. The sample has 200,000 to 250,000 clones, 83% seen once. The source of this sequence is a woman aged 45-65 years with acute or convalescent COVID-19. Material: peripheral blood. The V call is TRBV2, the J call TRBJ1-3, with D unresolved. The CDR3 sequence is CASRTRRQDGNTIYF. CDR3 sequence (DNA): TGTGCCAGCAGAACCCGTCGGCAGGATGGAAACACCATATATTTT.